These 31 T cell receptor beta chains share one sample of origin, sequenced in a study of OX40 agonist ivuxolimab in advanced cancers. Sequencing used immunoSEQ multiplex PCR; TCRdb keeps in-frame clones, though not all of them. The sample yields 65,000 to 100,000 clones, around 90% seen once. The specimen comprised CD4+ or CD8+ T cells sorted from blood, sampled in a trial of the OX40 agonist ivuxolimab. These receptors were obtained from an adult with an advanced solid tumor such as melanoma, head and neck, liver or kidney cancer.

This rearrangement joins TRBV30 to TRBJ1-6; no definite D call. This CDR3 is 15 amino acids long. Trimming stripped 0 bases from V and 8 bases from J, with 14 bases between. The germline gives CDR1 GTSNPN, CDR2 SVGIG (reference sequence). The CDR3 spells CAWSVVGTAHSPLHF. DNA of the CDR3: TGTGCCTGGAGTGTGGTGGGTACGGCGCATTCACCCCTCCACTTT. Combining the CDR3 with reference TRBV30 and TRBJ1-6 gives the whole variable domain SQTIHQWPATLVQPVGSPLSLECTVEGTSNPNLYWYRQAAGRGLQLLFYSVGIGQISSEVPQNLSASRPQDRQFILSSKKLLLSDSGFYLCAWSVVGTAHSPLHFGNGTRLTVT.

The V and J genes are TRBV30 and TRBJ1-2; D is ambiguous. This CDR3 has 14 amino acids. Germline lookup yields CDR1 GTSNPN and CDR2 SVGIG (reference sequence). Trimming pared 0 bases from V and 2 bases from J, leaving 10 bases between. CDR3 nucleotide sequence: TGTGCCTGGAGTGTACGCCTAGGCAACTATGGCTACACCTTC. Amino acids: CAWSVRLGNYGYTF.

The V gene is TRBV13, the J gene TRBJ2-5, with D tentatively TRBD1 or TRBD2 (5 bases each). Trimming stripped 6 bases from V and 2 bases from J, with 16 bases between. The germline gives CDR1 PRHDT, CDR2 FYEKMQ (reference sequence). The CDR3 loop spans 15 amino acids. The CDR3 reads CASSWGRQSQETQYF. The DNA of the CDR3 is TGTGCCAGCAGTTGGGGACGACAGTCACAAGAGACCCAGTACTTC.

The rearrangement links TRBV6-6 to TRBJ1-1; D unclear. There are 13 residues in the CDR3. V lost 6 bases, J lost 7 bases, and 15 bases lay in between. Germline V gives CDR1 MNHNY, CDR2 SVGAGI (reference sequence). As DNA, the CDR3 is TGTGCCAGCAGCAACCTGGGGTGGGGTGAAGCTTTCTTT. Translating gives CASSNLGWGEAFF.

The CDR3, as DNA: TGTGCCAGCAGTTTCTCCTCCTACGAGCAGTACTTC. Translated: CASSFSSYEQYF. This chain uses TRBV28 with TRBJ2-7; D not certain. V shed 3 bases and J shed 0 bases, with 3 bases lying between them. CDR3 length: 12 amino acids. CDR1 is MDHEN, CDR2 SYDVKM, per germline.

The rearrangement joins TRBV2 to TRBJ2-7; TRBD2 matches 8 bases. CDR3 length: 16 residues. Germline CDR1 reads SNHLY; CDR2 reads FYNNEI. V shed 6 bases and J 2 bases; nucleotides not matched to a gene: 12. The CDR3 loop is CASRVGSGRGPYEQYF. Written as DNA, the CDR3 is TGTGCCAGCAGGGTTGGAAGCGGGAGAGGGCCCTACGAGCAGTACTTC.

This chain joins TRBV19 and TRBJ2-1, with TRBD1 matching 7 bases. The CDR3 is made up of 15 amino acids. The junction had 11 bases not matched to a gene; V was cut back by 5 bases and J by 7 bases. CDR1 and CDR2 (germline): LNHDA, SQIVND (reference sequence). The CDR3 here is CASSRFGQGENEQFF. The CDR3 region has the DNA TGTGCCAGTAGTCGGTTCGGGCAGGGGGAAAATGAGCAGTTCTTC.

This clone has only a few counts. This chain links TRBV6-6 with TRBJ1-1, with TRBD1 identical over 12 bases. The V gene end was trimmed by 8 bases and the J gene end by 0 bases; junction bases not matched to a gene: 4. Germline V gene lookup returns CDR1 MNHNY and CDR2 SVGAGI (reference sequence). CDR3 length equals 15 residues. The CDR3 region is CASLGTGGLNTEAFF. Here the CDR3 DNA reads TGTGCCAGCCTGGGGACAGGGGGCCTGAACACTGAAGCTTTCTTT.

The CDR3 DNA follows: TGTGCCTCTATGCCAGCGGGAGGCGGGTACAATGAGCAGTTCTTC. Translating gives CASMPAGGGYNEQFF. The chain joins TRBV11-2 to TRBJ2-1; TRBD2 matches 9 bases. CDR1 and CDR2 (germline): SGHAT, FQNNGV. This CDR3 spans 15 amino acids. The V and J ends lost 11 bases and 4 bases, in that order; junction bases with no gene match: 12.

The rearrangement uses TRBV19 and TRBJ2-7; no clear D. V lost 10 bases to trimming and J lost 4 bases, with 14 bases between them. The CDR3 contains 12 residues. Germline assignment: CDR1 LNHDA and CDR2 SQIVND (reference sequence). The CDR3 DNA sequence: TGTGCCACCGGAATGATAGGTTACGAGCAGTACTTC. Its protein is CATGMIGYEQYF.

This clone was recorded a few times. The chain recombines TRBV27 with TRBJ1-6; the D gene is possibly TRBD1 (6 bases). Trimming removed 6 bases from V and 10 bases from J, with 19 bases in between. This CDR3 has 15 amino acids. Germline-derived CDR1 and CDR2 are MNHEY and SMNVEV (reference sequence). DNA of the CDR3: TGTGCCAGCAGACCCAACAGGGTTAAGAGCTCACCCCTCCACTTT. The encoded protein is CASRPNRVKSSPLHF.

The chain recombines TRBV5-1 with TRBJ2-1; possibly TRBD1 for D (5 bases). Trimming stripped 0 bases from V and 0 bases from J, with 10 bases between. Germline V lookup: CDR1 SGHRS, CDR2 YFSETQ. This CDR3 is built from 16 residues. Here the CDR3 reads CASSLGGPSSYNEQFF. The CDR3 bases are TGCGCCAGCAGCTTGGGGGGCCCGAGCTCCTACAATGAGCAGTTCTTC. Filled out from reference TRBV5-1 and TRBJ2-1, the complete variable domain reads KAGVTQTPRYLIKTRGQQVTLSCSPISGHRSVSWYQQTPGQGLQFLFEYFSETQRNKGNFPGRFSGRQFSNSRSEMNVSTLELGDSALYLCASSLGGPSSYNEQFFGPGTRLTVL.

This clone was seen a single time. V and J are TRBV9 and TRBJ1-2; 8 nucleotides align to TRBD1. The germline V gene encodes CDR1 SGDLS and CDR2 YYNGEE. This CDR3 contains 14 residues. V trimming: 0 bases; J trimming: 8 bases; junction bases outside the gene matches: 6. CDR3 sequence: CASSVDDRGGGYTF. CDR3 DNA: TGTGCCAGCAGCGTAGATGACAGGGGCGGCGGCTACACCTTC. Full variable domain (missing parts from reference TRBV9 and TRBJ1-2): DSGVTQTPKHLITATGQRVTLRCSPRSGDLSVYWYQQSLDQGLQFLIQYYNGEERAKGNILERFSAQQFPDLHSELNLSSLELGDSALYFCASSVDDRGGGYTFGSGTRLTVV.

V usage is TRBV2 and J usage is TRBJ2-7, with TRBD2 matching 10 bases. V was clipped by 0 bases and J by 4 bases; unmatched bases: 3. This CDR3 spans 15 amino acids. Germline CDR1 is SNHLY and CDR2 is FYNNEI. CDR3 in amino acids: CASSEAGLAPYEQYF. The CDR3 DNA reads as TGTGCCAGCAGTGAAGCGGGACTAGCGCCGTACGAGCAGTACTTC.

V usage is TRBV6-4 and J usage is TRBJ2-2; a weak D match, TRBD2 (5 bases). Germline V CDR1 and CDR2: MRHNA, SNTAGT. The CDR3 contains 15 residues. Between the trimmed V and J ends, which lost 7 bases and 6 bases, there was a span of 18 bases. CDR3 region: CASKREGQLAGELFF. The CDR3 DNA reads TGTGCCAGCAAGAGAGAGGGTCAATTGGCCGGGGAGCTGTTTTTT.

This rearrangement joins TRBV5-4 to TRBJ2-6; D gene ambiguous. The CDR3 contains 14 residues. Germline lookup yields CDR1 SGHNT and CDR2 YYREEE (reference sequence). Trimming removed 2 bases from V and 0 bases from J, with 3 bases in between. As DNA, the CDR3 is TGTGCCAGCAGCTTAGTCTCTGGGGCCAACGTCCTGACTTTC. Protein sequence: CASSLVSGANVLTF. Full variable domain (outside the CDR3, taken from reference TRBV5-4 and TRBJ2-6): ETGVTQSPTHLIKTRGQQVTLRCSSQSGHNTVSWYQQALGQGPQFIFQYYREEENGRGNFPPRFSGLQFPNYSSELNVNALELDDSALYLCASSLVSGANVLTFGAGSRLTVL.

This clone was counted once. This chain uses TRBV12-5 with TRBJ2-5; 8 positions match TRBD2. The CDR3 has 14 residues. V shed 4 bases, J shed 5 bases, and the junction held 6 bases outside the gene matches. In germline, CDR1 is LGHNT, CDR2 FRNRAP. CDR3 loop: CASGYGLAGETQYF. In nucleotides, the CDR3 is TGTGCTAGTGGTTATGGACTAGCCGGGGAGACCCAGTACTTC.

CDR3 nucleotide sequence: TGTGCCAGCTCACCAACCAGTTGGGACACCATATATTTT. This sequence encodes CASSPTSWDTIYF. The chain uses TRBV18 and TRBJ1-3, with unresolved D. The germline V and J ends were trimmed by 2 bases and 8 bases, with 10 bases remaining between them. In germline, CDR1 is KGHSH, CDR2 LQKENI. The CDR3 sequence is 13 residues long.

V usage is TRBV19 and J usage is TRBJ1-1; 9 bases fit TRBD1. V lost 6 bases to trimming and J lost 2 bases; unmatched junction nucleotides: 7. CDR1 LNHDA and CDR2 SQIVND come from the germline V gene (reference sequence). This CDR3 has 15 residues. This CDR3 reads CASRSSGQGNTEAFF. The DNA of the CDR3 is TGTGCCAGTAGGTCGTCGGGACAGGGCAACACTGAAGCTTTCTTT.

This chain joins TRBV4-1 and TRBJ2-3, with D maybe TRBD2 (6 bases). Germline V gene lookup returns CDR1 MGHRA and CDR2 YSYEKL. The V gene lost 0 bases and the J gene lost 2 bases, with 12 bases spanning the gap. This CDR3 contains 16 residues. CDR3 loop: CASSQDWGGDTDTQYF. The CDR3 DNA is TGCGCCAGCAGCCAAGATTGGGGCGGGGACACAGATACGCAGTATTTT.

The rearrangement links TRBV11-2 to TRBJ2-7, with 7 bases lining up with TRBD1. The ends lost 5 bases at V and 7 bases at J; junction bases unmatched: 8. The germline CDR1 and CDR2 sequences are SGHAT and FQNNGV. The CDR3 runs 13 residues. DNA for the CDR3: TGTGCCAGCAGCAACACAGGGGTCTGGGAGCAGTACTTC. Protein product: CASSNTGVWEQYF.

The rearrangement links TRBV2 to TRBJ2-3, with 12 positions matching TRBD2. This CDR3 region has 16 residues. The germline V gene has CDR1 SNHLY and CDR2 FYNNEI. V shed 2 bases, J shed 0 bases, and the junction held 0 bases outside the gene matches. The CDR3 loop reads CASSETSGRSTDTQYF. The CDR3 coding sequence is TGTGCCAGCAGTGAAACTAGCGGGAGGAGCACAGATACGCAGTATTTT.

This rearrangement joins TRBV2 to TRBJ2-1; D ambiguous. This CDR3 is built from 13 residues. CDR1 and CDR2 from the germline V gene are SNHLY and FYNNEI. The germline V and J ends were trimmed by 2 bases and 0 bases, with 2 bases remaining between them. CDR3 nucleotides: TGTGCCAGCAGTGAACTCTCCTACAATGAGCAGTTCTTC. Protein sequence: CASSELSYNEQFF.

V is TRBV27 and J is TRBJ1-5; no reliable D call. Germline V gene data show CDR1 as MNHEY and CDR2 as SMNVEV (reference sequence). The CDR3 runs 15 residues. V dropped 6 bases and J dropped 0 bases, with 12 bases sitting between them. CDR3 residues: CASSYQLDSNQPQHF. The CDR3, as DNA: TGTGCCAGCAGCTACCAGTTAGATAGCAATCAGCCCCAGCATTTT.

The rearrangement links TRBV30 to TRBJ2-5; 11 positions agree with TRBD1. Trimming removed 5 bases from V and 4 bases from J; junction bases left unmatched: 0. This CDR3 has 12 residues. CDR1 is GTSNPN, CDR2 SVGIG, per germline (reference sequence). CDR3 sequence: CAWGTGGETQYF. Written as DNA, the CDR3 is TGTGCCTGGGGGACAGGGGGAGAGACCCAGTACTTC.

The chain links TRBV5-6 to TRBJ2-7, with 8 bases identical to TRBD2. CDR1 and CDR2 from the germline V gene are SGHDT and YYEEEE. V lost 2 bases to trimming and J lost 7 bases; unmatched junction nucleotides: 8. The CDR3 is 14 residues long. In DNA, the CDR3 is TGTGCCAGCAGCTTAGTTAGCGGGACGTGGGAGCAGTACTTC. This codes for CASSLVSGTWEQYF.

The chain employs TRBV7-8 and TRBJ2-7; the D gene is possibly TRBD1 (6 bases). Trimming removed 6 bases at V and 3 bases at J, with 12 bases between. CDR1 is SGHVS, CDR2 FQNEAQ, per germline. This CDR3 contains 13 residues. The CDR3 region is CASRHIGGYEQYF. The CDR3 nucleotides read TGTGCCAGCAGACATATAGGGGGCTACGAGCAGTACTTC.

V is TRBV6-5 and J is TRBJ1-1; D unresolved. V lost 4 bases to trimming and J lost 0 bases, with 6 bases between them. This CDR3 region has 13 residues. The V gene's germline CDR1 is MNHEY and CDR2 SVGAGI. Written as DNA, the CDR3 is TGTGCCAGCAGTTTAGGGATGAACACTGAAGCTTTCTTT. Translating gives CASSLGMNTEAFF.

The J gene is TRBJ2-1, the V gene TRBV5-1; TRBD1 might be the D (6 bases). Germline values: CDR1 SGHRS, CDR2 YFSETQ. Trimming removed 0 bases at V and 12 bases at J, with 16 bases between. This CDR3 has 14 residues. The CDR3, as DNA: TGCGCCAGCAGCTTGGTTCCAGGGGCGGATGTGCAGTTCTTC. Protein: CASSLVPGADVQFF.

In its sample, this clone was seen once. The CDR3: CASSQGPLSAGGPHPEQFF. The CDR3, as DNA: TGCGCCAGCAGCCAAGGTCCCCTTAGTGCGGGAGGGCCTCACCCTGAGCAGTTCTTC. The chain combines TRBV4-1 with TRBJ2-1; TRBD2 matches 9 bases. There are 19 residues in the CDR3. Germline CDR1 MGHRA, CDR2 YSYEKL. After removal of 1 base from V and 9 bases from J, the junction contained 19 bases not matched to a gene.

V and J are TRBV2 and TRBJ1-2; D gene uncertain. CDR1 and CDR2 from the germline V gene are SNHLY and FYNNEI. The CDR3 loop spans 14 amino acids. Trimming took off 7 bases at V and 0 bases at J, with 12 bases between the two ends. CDR3 nucleotides: TGTGCCAGCAAAGGGAGGGCCTCTAACTATGGCTACACCTTC. It codes for CASKGRASNYGYTF.